This entry is about one TCR beta chain. Its matching antigen is unknown. From RNA, the CDR3 regions of TCR beta chains were amplified and sequenced. Following a first-round RT-PCR that used HTBI primers, a second-round multiplex PCR was carried out. TCRdb re-called the multiplex PCR reads through MiXCR, storing one row per CDR3 protein. This sample has about 1.1 million distinct CDR3 sequences, with 35% to 40% found just once. These data belong to a study of Graves' ophthalmopathy and Graves' hyperthyroidism. Study observations and caveats: Most thyroid clonotypes expanded beyond 0.001 frequency were also found in blood.

J lost 8 bases, V lost 8 bases, and 13 bases had no gene match. The CDR3 sequence is 13 residues long. Germline values: CDR1 SQVTM, CDR2 ANQGSEA. The evidence that diagnosis relied on was clinical symptoms, serum thyroxine, TRAb, thyroid ultrasound and orbital computed tomography. This chain joins TRBV29-1 and TRBJ1-2, with 8 bases fitting TRBD1. Material: peripheral blood or thyroid tissue (not recorded which). This clonotype originated in an adult man with Graves' hyperthyroidism. CDR3 in DNA: TGCAGCAGTCCATGGGACAGGCATGGAGGCTACACCTTC. Encoded protein: CSSPWDRHGGYTF.